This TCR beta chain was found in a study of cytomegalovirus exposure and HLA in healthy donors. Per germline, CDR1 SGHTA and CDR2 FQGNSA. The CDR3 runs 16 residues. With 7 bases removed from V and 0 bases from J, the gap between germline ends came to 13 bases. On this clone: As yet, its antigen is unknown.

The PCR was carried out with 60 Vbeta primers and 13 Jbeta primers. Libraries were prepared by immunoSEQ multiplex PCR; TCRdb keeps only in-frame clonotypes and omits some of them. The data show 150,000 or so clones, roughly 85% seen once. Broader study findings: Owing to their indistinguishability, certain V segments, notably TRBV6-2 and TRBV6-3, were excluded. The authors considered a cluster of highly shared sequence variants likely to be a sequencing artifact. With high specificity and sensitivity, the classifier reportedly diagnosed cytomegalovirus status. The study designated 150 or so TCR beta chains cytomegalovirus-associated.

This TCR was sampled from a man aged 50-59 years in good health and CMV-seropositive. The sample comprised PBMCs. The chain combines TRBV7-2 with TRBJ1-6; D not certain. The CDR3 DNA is TGTGCCAGCACCCCTCAGCGGATCTCCTATAATTCACCCCTCCACTTT. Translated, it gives CASTPQRISYNSPLHF.